These 6 T cell receptor beta chains share one sample of origin, sequenced in a study of cytomegalovirus exposure and HLA in healthy donors. It was with 60 Vbeta and 13 Jbeta primers that the PCR ran. Only in-frame clones appear in the TCRdb table, and some are missing; sequencing was by immunoSEQ multiplex PCR. The sample shows fewer than 250,000 clones, roughly 80% of them seen only once. The sequencing sample was made of PBMCs. The source is a man between 25 and 39 years old in good health and CMV-seronegative.

V gene TRBV7-8 combines with J gene TRBJ2-7; D is uncertain. The CDR3 sequence is 14 residues long. Trimming shortened V by 5 bases and J by 2 bases, and 13 bases separated the two germline ends. The germline CDR1 and CDR2 sequences are SGHVS and FQNEAQ. As DNA, the CDR3 is TGTGCCAGCAGCCATTACTCTCCCCCCTACGAGCAGTACTTC. It codes for CASSHYSPPYEQYF.

The chain couples TRBV6-5 to TRBJ2-7; TRBD2 is a possible D gene (5 bases). The germline gives CDR1 MNHEY, CDR2 SVGAGI. The CDR3 has 14 residues. V was pared by 3 bases and J by 2 bases, with 11 bases between. CDR3: CASSYLGLTYEQYF. DNA for the CDR3: TGTGCCAGCAGTTATCTAGGACTCACCTACGAGCAGTACTTC.

The CDR3: CASSSGQGKETQYF. The CDR3 DNA sequence: TGTGCCAGCAGCTCCGGACAGGGGAAAGAGACCCAGTACTTC. V gene TRBV7-8 combines with J gene TRBJ2-5; 9 nucleotides agree with TRBD1. The CDR3 extends over 14 amino acids. Germline V gene data show CDR1 as SGHVS and CDR2 as FQNEAQ. V lost 4 bases to trimming and J lost 3 bases; unmatched junction nucleotides: 3. Supplemented by reference TRBV7-8 and TRBJ2-5, the full variable domain reads GAGVSQSPRYKVAKRGQDVALRCDPISGHVSLFWYQQALGQGPEFLTYFQNEAQLDKSGLPSDRFFAERPEGSVSTLKIQRTQQEDSAVYLCASSSGQGKETQYFGPGTRLLVL.

The chain recombines TRBV11-3 with TRBJ1-1, with no clear D. Germline V gene data show CDR1 as SGHNT and CDR2 as YENEEA. The V and J ends lost 1 base and 3 bases respectively, with 9 bases between them. The CDR3 extends over 14 amino acids. As DNA, the CDR3 is TGTGCCAGCAGCTTAGTTGGGGAGGACACTGAAGCTTTCTTT. Encoded protein: CASSLVGEDTEAFF.

The chain links TRBV5-8 to TRBJ1-1; no reliable D call. The CDR3 length is 14 residues. The germline gives CDR1 SGHTS, CDR2 YDEGEE. The V end was cut by 2 bases, the J end by 3 bases, with 11 bases between. CDR3 sequence (DNA): TGTGCCAGCAGCTTACGGGGAGGGTACACTGAAGCTTTCTTT. Amino acid sequence: CASSLRGGYTEAFF. Together with reference TRBV5-8 and TRBJ1-1, the CDR3 gives the full variable domain: EAGVTQSPTHLIKTRGQQATLRCSPISGHTSVYWYQQALGLGLQFLLWYDEGEERNRGNFPPRFSGRQFPNYSSELNVNALELEDSALYLCASSLRGGYTEAFFGQGTRLTVV.

This clone was seen a few times. The rearrangement joins TRBV18 to TRBJ1-2; tentative D call: TRBD1 (6 bases). Trimming cost V 0 bases and J 2 bases, with 10 bases left between them. Looked up from germline, CDR1 is KGHSH and CDR2 is LQKENI. The CDR3 runs 15 residues. The CDR3 DNA reads TGTGCCAGCTCACCACCTTCTACAGGGAACTATGGCTACACCTTC. This gives the protein CASSPPSTGNYGYTF.